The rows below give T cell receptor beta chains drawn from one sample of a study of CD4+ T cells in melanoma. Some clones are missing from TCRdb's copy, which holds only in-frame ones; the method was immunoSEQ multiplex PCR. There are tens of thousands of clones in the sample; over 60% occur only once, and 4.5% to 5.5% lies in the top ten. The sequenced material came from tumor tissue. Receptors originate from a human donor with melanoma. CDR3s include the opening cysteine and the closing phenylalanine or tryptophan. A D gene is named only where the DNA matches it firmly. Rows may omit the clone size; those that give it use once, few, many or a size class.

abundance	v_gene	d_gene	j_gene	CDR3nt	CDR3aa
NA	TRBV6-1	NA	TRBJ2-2	TGTGCCAGCAGTGAATTCGAGAACACCGGGGAGCTGTTTTTT	CASSEFENTGELFF
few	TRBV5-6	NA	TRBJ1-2	TGTGCCAGCAGCTTGGCAGGGGCCAACTATAACTATGGCTACACCTTC	CASSLAGANYNYGYTF
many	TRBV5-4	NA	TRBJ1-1	TGTGCCAGCAGCTGGAAGGGAGTCGCTGAAGCTTTCTTT	CASSWKGVAEAFF
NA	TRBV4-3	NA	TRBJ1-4	TGCGCCAGCAGCCAAGATTTGGGGAGCGGTGAAAAACTGTTTTTT	CASSQDLGSGEKLFF
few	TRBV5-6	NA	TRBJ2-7	TGTGCCAGCAGCTTGGCCTTTGGGAGCTCCTACGAGCAGTACTTC	CASSLAFGSSYEQYF
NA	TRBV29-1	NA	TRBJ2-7	TGCAGCGTTGAAGAGGGAGGCTCTGCCTACGAGCAGTACTTC	CSVEEGGSAYEQYF
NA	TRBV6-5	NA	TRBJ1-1	TGTGCCAGCAGCCTACAGGGGAACACTGAAGCTTTCTTT	CASSLQGNTEAFF
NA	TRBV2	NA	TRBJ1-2	TGTGCCAGCACCAGGCTCCCCGACAGTGTATATGGCTACACCTTC	CASTRLPDSVYGYTF
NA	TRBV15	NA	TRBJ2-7	TGTGCCACCAGCGCGGCCTCCTACGAGCAGTACTTC	CATSAASYEQYF
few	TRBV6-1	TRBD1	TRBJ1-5	TGTGCCAGCAGTGTCCTCAGGGGGTCTCAGCCCCAGCATTTT	CASSVLRGSQPQHF
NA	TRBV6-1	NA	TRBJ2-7	TGTGCCAGCAGTGAAGAGGGTAGGGGGACCTACGAGCAGTACTTC	CASSEEGRGTYEQYF
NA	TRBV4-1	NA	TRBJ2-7	TGCGCCAGCAGCCAAGTTAGCAAAAGCTCCTACGAGCAGTACTTC	CASSQVSKSSYEQYF
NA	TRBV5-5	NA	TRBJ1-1	TGTGCCAGCGGGCCGACAGGCAACACTGAAGCTTTCTTT	CASGPTGNTEAFF
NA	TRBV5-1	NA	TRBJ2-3	TGCGCCAGCAGCTTGCTGGGTTCTGCAGATACGCAGTATTTT	CASSLLGSADTQYF
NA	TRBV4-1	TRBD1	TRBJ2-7	TGCGCCAGCAGCCGGGACAGGGGGCGCGAGCAGTACTTC	CASSRDRGREQYF
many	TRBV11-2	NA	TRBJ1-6	TGTGCCACCCTAGCGACAGGACAAAATTCACCCCTCCACTTT	CATLATGQNSPLHF
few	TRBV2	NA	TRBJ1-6	TGTGCCAGCAGCGGCACCAACGCAAAGGCACCCCTCCACTTT	CASSGTNAKAPLHF
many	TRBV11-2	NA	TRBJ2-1	TGTGCCAGCACGGGGGACCATGAGCAGTTCTTC	CASTGDHEQFF
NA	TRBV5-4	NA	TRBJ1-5	TGTGCCAGCAGCTCCTGGGGTACCAATCAGCCCCAGCATTTT	CASSSWGTNQPQHF
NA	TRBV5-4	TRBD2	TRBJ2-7	TGTGCCAGCAGCCCTAGCGGGGGTTCCTACGAGCAGTACTTC	CASSPSGGSYEQYF
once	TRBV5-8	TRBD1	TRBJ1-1	TGTGCCAGCAGCCGGACAGGGAGGCCCCAAGCTTTCTTT	CASSRTGRPQAFF
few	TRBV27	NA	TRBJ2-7	TGTGCCAGCAGTTTCACTGTCGCCTACGAGCAGTACTTC	CASSFTVAYEQYF
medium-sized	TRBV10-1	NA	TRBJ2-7	TGCGCCAGCAGTTCCCGGCGGGAAAACGAGCAGTACTTC	CASSSRRENEQYF
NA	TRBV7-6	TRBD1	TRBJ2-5	TGTGCCAGCAGCCTCAGACCGGGACAGGGTTTCTTAGGTAGAGAGACCCAGTACTTC	CASSLRPGQGFLGRETQYF
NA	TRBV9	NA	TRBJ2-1	TGTGCCAGCAGCGAGAGACTCGGTCATGAGCAGTTCTTC	CASSERLGHEQFF
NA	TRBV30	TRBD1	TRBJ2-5	TGTGCCTGGAGTTTTGACAGGGAATCCCCATACTTC	CAWSFDRESPYF
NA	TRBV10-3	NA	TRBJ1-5	TGTGCCATCAGTGAGAATGGGAATCAGCCCCAGCATTTT	CAISENGNQPQHF
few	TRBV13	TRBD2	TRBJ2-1	TGTGCCAGCAGCTTAGGCGGGACTAGCCGCAATGAGCAGTTCTTC	CASSLGGTSRNEQFF
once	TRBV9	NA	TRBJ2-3	TGTGCCAGCAGCCCCGGGGGCAACGCAGATACGCAGTATTTT	CASSPGGNADTQYF
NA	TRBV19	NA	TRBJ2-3	TGTGCCAGTAGTATTGGCGGAATGAGCACAGATACGCAGTATTTT	CASSIGGMSTDTQYF
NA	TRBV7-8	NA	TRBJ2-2	TGTGCCAGCAGCCCCGGGGGCGGCGGGGAGCTGTTTTTT	CASSPGGGGELFF
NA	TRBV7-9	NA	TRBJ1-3	TGTGCCAGCACCTTGAGAGCGGGGCGGAACACCATATATTTT	CASTLRAGRNTIYF
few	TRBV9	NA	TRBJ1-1	TGTGCCAGCAGCGTAGGGGTAGGTGCGAACACTGAAGCTTTCTTT	CASSVGVGANTEAFF
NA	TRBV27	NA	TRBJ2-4	TGTGCCAGCAGAGGAGCCGGGACCAAAAACATTCAGTACTTC	CASRGAGTKNIQYF
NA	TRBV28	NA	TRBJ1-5	TGTGCCAGCAGTCCACCCCGGGGGTTAGGTTACAATCAGCCCCAGCATTTT	CASSPPRGLGYNQPQHF
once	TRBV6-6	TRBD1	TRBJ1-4	TGTGCCAGCATCTTAGACAGGGGCGGTGAAAAACTGTTTTTT	CASILDRGGEKLFF
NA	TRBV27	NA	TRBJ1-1	TGTGCCAGCAGTCCCAGCATCAACACTGAAGCTTTCTTT	CASSPSINTEAFF
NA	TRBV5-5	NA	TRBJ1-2	TGTGCCAGCAGCCCGGTCGCAGGTCCGATCTATGGCTACACCTTC	CASSPVAGPIYGYTF
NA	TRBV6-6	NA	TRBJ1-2	TGTGCCAGCAGTTACTCGTCTGGCTACACCTTC	CASSYSSGYTF
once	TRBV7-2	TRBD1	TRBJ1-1	TGTGCCAGCAGCTCACAGGGGATGAACACTGAAGCTTTCTTT	CASSSQGMNTEAFF
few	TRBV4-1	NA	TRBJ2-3	TGCGCCAGCAGCCAAGATTGGGCAGTTAGCACAGATACGCAGTATTTT	CASSQDWAVSTDTQYF
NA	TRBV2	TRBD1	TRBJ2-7	TGTGCCAGCAGGTGGGGGACAGGGGGCTCCTACGAGCAGTACTTC	CASRWGTGGSYEQYF
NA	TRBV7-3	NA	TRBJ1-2	TGTGCCAGCAGCTTAACCGCCGGGGGGTCCTATGGCTACACCTTC	CASSLTAGGSYGYTF
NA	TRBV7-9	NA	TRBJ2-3	TGTGCCAGCAGCTTAGTCCTTCTCGACGCAGATACGCAGTATTTT	CASSLVLLDADTQYF
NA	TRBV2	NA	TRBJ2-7	TGTGCCAGCACCCCTGAAGGCGGACAGATCAGCGACGAGCAGTACTTC	CASTPEGGQISDEQYF
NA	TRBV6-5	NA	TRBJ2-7	TGTGCCAGCAGTTTGGGGCAGCCGCCCTACGAGCAGTACTTC	CASSLGQPPYEQYF
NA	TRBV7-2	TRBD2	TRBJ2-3	TGTGCCAGCACCATGGGACTAGCGACAGATACGCAGTATTTT	CASTMGLATDTQYF
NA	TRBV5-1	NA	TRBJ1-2	TGCGCCAGCAGCCAATCAACAGGGAACTATGGCTACACCTTC	CASSQSTGNYGYTF
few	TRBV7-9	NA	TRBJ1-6	TGTGCCAGCAGCCGACGTGGATATTCACCCCTCCACTTT	CASSRRGYSPLHF
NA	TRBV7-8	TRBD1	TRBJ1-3	TGTGCCAGCAGCTTGGGGACAGCTGGAAACACCATATATTTT	CASSLGTAGNTIYF
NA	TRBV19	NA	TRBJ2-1	TGTGCCAGTAGTATGGGCACCCCCCTATACAATGAGCAGTTCTTC	CASSMGTPLYNEQFF
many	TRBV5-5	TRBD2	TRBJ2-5	TGTGCCAGCAGCTTCTTCGTAGCGGGGGGACAAGAGACCCAGTACTTC	CASSFFVAGGQETQYF
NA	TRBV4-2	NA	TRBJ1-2	TGTGCCAGCAGCCGGGAACGGGGGCGAGTAGGTGGCTACACCTTC	CASSRERGRVGGYTF
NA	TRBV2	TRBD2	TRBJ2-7	TGTGCCAGCAGGGGACTAGCGGGAAAGTCCTACGAGCAGTACTTC	CASRGLAGKSYEQYF
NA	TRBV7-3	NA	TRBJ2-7	TGTGCCAGCAGCTTAAGCCCAACAGGGCTCCACGAGCAGTACTTC	CASSLSPTGLHEQYF
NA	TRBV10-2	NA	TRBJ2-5	TGCGCCAGCGCCCGGGGGCTCGAAGAGACCCAGTACTTC	CASARGLEETQYF
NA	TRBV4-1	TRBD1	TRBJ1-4	TGTGCCAGCAGCCACGGGGACAGGGAGGCTGAAAAACTGTTTTTT	CASSHGDREAEKLFF
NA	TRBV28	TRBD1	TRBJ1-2	TGTGCCAGCAGTATCAACAGGGGCTATGGCTACACCTTC	CASSINRGYGYTF
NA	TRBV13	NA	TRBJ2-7	TGTGCCAGCAGCTTGCCGGGACGTTCCTACGAGCAGTACTTC	CASSLPGRSYEQYF